Sequencing of this T cell receptor beta chain was carried out in a study of shared clonotypes between healthy human individuals. Study-wide context: Each donor had three CD4 naive, three CD4 memory, two CD8 naive and one CD8 memory plate.

V lost 1 base and J 9 bases, leaving 16 bases between the germline ends. This CDR3 spans 14 amino acids. From germline, CDR1 is SEHNR and CDR2 FQNEAQ (reference sequence). This clone was seen once. A read error may explain this, as a much larger clone is one base away. Under the authors' procedure: Junction-only sequences produced by ImmunoSEQ had no quality scores, so filtering differed. Here immunoSEQ multiplex PCR was the method, and the copy in TCRdb shows in-frame clones only, minus some. V and J calls and clone size are copied from that table; D and trimming were computed from the DNA. The sample records 900,000 to 1,200,000 clones, 70% to 80% being singletons.

This sequence was found in a man aged 18 to 30 in good health. Some clones in this sample may be carry-over from other donors' samples. The chain couples TRBV7-9 to TRBJ2-7, with D unclear. The sequencing input was memory CD4+ T cells from PBMCs. The subset was: CD45RA-negative fraction. The CDR3 here is CASSLDGSPTSQYF. The DNA of the CDR3 is TGTGCCAGCAGCTTAGATGGTAGCCCTACGTCGCAGTACTTC.